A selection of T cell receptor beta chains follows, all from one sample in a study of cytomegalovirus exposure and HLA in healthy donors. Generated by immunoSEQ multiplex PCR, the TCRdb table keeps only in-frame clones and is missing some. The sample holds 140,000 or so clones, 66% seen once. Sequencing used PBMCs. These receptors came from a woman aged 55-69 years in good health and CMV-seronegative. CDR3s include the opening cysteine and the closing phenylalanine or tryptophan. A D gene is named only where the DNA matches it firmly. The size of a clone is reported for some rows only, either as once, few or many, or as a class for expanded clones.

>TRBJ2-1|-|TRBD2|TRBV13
TGTGCCAGCAGCTTAGCACTTTTTACGGACACCCCTTCACTAGCGGGGATTTACAATGAGCAGTTCTTC
CASSLALFTDTPSLAGIYNEQFF
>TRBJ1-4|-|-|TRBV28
TGTGCCGTTACAGGGACCGCTGAAAAACTGTTTTTT
CAVTGTAEKLFF
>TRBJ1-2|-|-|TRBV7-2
TGTGCCAGCAGCTTAGGGGGCAGTTTCTATGGCTACACCTTC
CASSLGGSFYGYTF
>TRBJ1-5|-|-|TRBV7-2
TGTGCCAGCAGCCAGGGGCCAGTCAATCAGCCCCAGCATTTT
CASSQGPVNQPQHF
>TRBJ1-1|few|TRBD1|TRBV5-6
TGTGCCAGCAGCTTGACAGGGGGCGGGAGTGAAGCTTTCTTT
CASSLTGGGSEAFF
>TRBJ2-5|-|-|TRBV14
TGTGCCAGCAGCCAATCCGGGATCGAGACCCAGTACTTC
CASSQSGIETQYF
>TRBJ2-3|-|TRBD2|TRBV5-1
TGCGCCAGCAGCCTCTCCGGACTAGCGGAAGGAGATACGCAGTATTTT
CASSLSGLAEGDTQYF
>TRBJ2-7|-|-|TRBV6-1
TGTGCCGGAGGAGGACTTTCTATCTACGAGCAGTACTTC
CAGGGLSIYEQYF
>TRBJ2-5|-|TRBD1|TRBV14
TGTGCCAGCAGCCAAACGCAGGGGACAGGGCGGGAGACCCAGTACTTC
CASSQTQGTGRETQYF
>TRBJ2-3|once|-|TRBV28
TGTGCCAGCAGTGAGTCTGGCACAGATACGCAGTATTTT
CASSESGTDTQYF
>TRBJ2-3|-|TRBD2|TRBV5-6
TGTGCCAGCAGCTTCCCCAATTTAGCGGGAGAGGTCGCAGATACGCAGTATTTT
CASSFPNLAGEVADTQYF
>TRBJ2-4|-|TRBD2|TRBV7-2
TGTGCCAGCAGCTTAATCGGGGGGAGGGGAACTAAAAACATTCAGTACTTC
CASSLIGGRGTKNIQYF
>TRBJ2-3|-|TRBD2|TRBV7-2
TGTGCCAGCAGCACAGGAACTAGGGGAGGGACAGATACGCAGTATTTT
CASSTGTRGGTDTQYF
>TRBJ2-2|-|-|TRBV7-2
TGTGCCAGCAGCCCCCTACTCACCGGGGAGCTGTTTTTT
CASSPLLTGELFF
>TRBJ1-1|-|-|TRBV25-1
TGTGCCAGCAGTGCAGGGTTCGGGGGGCGGGTTGGAGACACTGAAGCTTTCTTT
CASSAGFGGRVGDTEAFF
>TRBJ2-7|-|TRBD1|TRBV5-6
TGTGCCAGCAGCTTGGTGACAGGGACCGCCTACGAGCAGTACTTC
CASSLVTGTAYEQYF
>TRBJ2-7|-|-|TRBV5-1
TGCGCCAGCAGCGTGACGACAGGAGAGTACGAGCAGTACTTC
CASSVTTGEYEQYF
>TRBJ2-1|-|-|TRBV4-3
TGCGCCAGCAGCCAAGAGGGGCTCCAATTCTACAATGAGCAGTTCTTC
CASSQEGLQFYNEQFF
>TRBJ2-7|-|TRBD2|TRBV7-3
TGTGCCAGCAGGGTTCGAGCGGGAGGGCCTTACGAGCAGTACTTC
CASRVRAGGPYEQYF
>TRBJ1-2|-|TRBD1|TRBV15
TGTGCCACCTCCGGGACAGGGGGCTCCTATTCAGGTGGCTACACCTTC
CATSGTGGSYSGGYTF
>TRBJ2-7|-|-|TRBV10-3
TGTGCCATCAGTGAGTCCGGCTACGAGCAGTACTTC
CAISESGYEQYF
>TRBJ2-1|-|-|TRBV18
TGTGCCAGCTCACCACGGGTAGGGCGGGATGAGCAGTTCTTC
CASSPRVGRDEQFF
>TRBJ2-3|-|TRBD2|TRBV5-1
TGCGCCAGCAGCCCTATCGTAGGTAGCGGGAGGCTTAGCACAGATACGCAGTATTTT
CASSPIVGSGRLSTDTQYF
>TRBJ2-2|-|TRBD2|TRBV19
TGTGCCAGTAGTCGAGTAGCGGGAGTCACCGGGGAGCTGTTTTTT
CASSRVAGVTGELFF
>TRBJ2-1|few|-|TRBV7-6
TGTGCCAGCAGCCTCTCTACTTACAATGAGCAGTTCTTC
CASSLSTYNEQFF
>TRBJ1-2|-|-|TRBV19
TGTGCCAGTAGTATTAACAACAACTATGGCTACACCTTC
CASSINNNYGYTF